Below are 28 T cell receptor beta chains sequenced from a single sample in a study of blood T cell repertoires in COVID-19. Profiling relied on immunoSEQ multiplex PCR, and the TCRdb table lists in-frame clones only, not all of them. The sample holds more than 80,000 clones, around 88% seen once. The sequenced material came from peripheral blood. These TCRs come from a woman aged 55 to 70 with COVID-19, enrolled during active disease.

This clone was recorded once. V is TRBV2 and J is TRBJ1-5, with 8 bases that match TRBD1. The V and J ends lost 6 bases and 4 bases, in that order; junction bases with no gene match: 8. CDR1 SNHLY and CDR2 FYNNEI come from the germline V gene. This CDR3 contains 15 residues. DNA for the CDR3: TGTGCCAGCAGGACTGACAGGGGAGGGAATCAGCCCCAGCATTTT. Translating gives CASRTDRGGNQPQHF.

The chain carries TRBV18 and TRBJ1-2; the D gene is possibly TRBD1 (6 bases). The CDR3 spans 15 residues. Trimming pared 2 bases from V and 2 bases from J, leaving 12 bases between. The germline CDR1 and CDR2 sequences are KGHSH and LQKENI. The CDR3 DNA is TGTGCCAGCTCACCAGTGGCAGGGGACAACTATGGCTACACCTTC. Amino acids: CASSPVAGDNYGYTF.

The V gene is TRBV6-2 or TRBV6-3, the J gene TRBJ1-1; D uncertain. The V end lost 5 bases, the J end lost 3 bases, and 4 bases lay between the germline ends. Germline V CDR1 and CDR2: MNHEY, SVGEGT. The CDR3 is made up of 11 amino acids. The CDR3 loop reads CASSLYTEAFF. CDR3 sequence (DNA): TGTGCCAGCAGTCTGTACACTGAAGCTTTCTTT.

The chain combines TRBV6-6 with TRBJ2-3; D not certain. CDR1 is MNHNY, CDR2 SVGAGI, per germline (reference sequence). This CDR3 has 12 residues. V lost 6 bases and J lost 2, with 6 bases in between. The CDR3 DNA reads as TGTGCCAGCAGCCTACCCACAGATACGCAGTATTTT. Amino acid sequence: CASSLPTDTQYF.

This clone was seen a handful of times. The V call is TRBV9, the J call TRBJ1-1; TRBD1 is a possible D gene (6 bases). The CDR3 is made up of 14 amino acids. The germline gives CDR1 SGDLS, CDR2 YYNGEE. V was shortened by 4 bases and J by 6 bases, with 16 bases between the two germline ends. CDR3 in amino acids: CASSLQPGQSEAFF. In DNA, the CDR3 is TGTGCCAGCAGCCTACAACCTGGACAGTCTGAAGCTTTCTTT.

This clone has a handful of counts. The CDR3 DNA sequence: TGTGCCAGTAGTGACAGGGGGCGCTTAAGCACAGATACGCAGTATTTT. This translates into CASSDRGRLSTDTQYF. V usage is TRBV19 and J usage is TRBJ2-3, with 10 bases matching TRBD1. The CDR3 consists of 16 residues. The V gene's germline CDR1 is LNHDA and CDR2 SQIVND (reference sequence). With V trimmed by 5 bases and J by 0 bases, 5 bases remained unmatched. Full variable domain (rest looked up from reference TRBV19 and TRBJ2-3): DGGITQSPKYLFRKEGQNVTLSCEQNLNHDAMYWYRQDPGQGLRLIYYSQIVNDFQKGDIAEGYSVSREKKESFPLTVTSAQKNPTAFYLCASSDRGRLSTDTQYFGPGTRLTVL.

V is TRBV6-1 and J is TRBJ1-5; weak D call: TRBD1 (6 bases). There are 16 residues in the CDR3. CDR1 is MNHNS, CDR2 SASEGT, per germline. V gave up 2 bases and J gave up 3 bases, with 14 bases separating them. The CDR3 protein is CASSEPRGHYNQPQHF. Written as DNA, the CDR3 is TGTGCCAGCAGTGAACCCCGGGGACACTACAATCAGCCCCAGCATTTT.

This sequence joins TRBV5-1 and TRBJ1-4; D remains ambiguous. With 0 bases removed from V and 4 bases from J, the gap between germline ends came to 10 bases. This CDR3 spans 15 amino acids. Germline V gives CDR1 SGHRS, CDR2 YFSETQ. CDR3 region: CASSLAGRYNEKLFF. The CDR3 nucleotides read TGCGCCAGCAGCTTGGCGGGTCGGTATAATGAAAAACTGTTTTTT.

In DNA form, the CDR3 reads TGTGCCAGCAGCCAAGATTACCAGGGAAGCTATGGCTACACCTTC. Translated: CASSQDYQGSYGYTF. The V and J genes are TRBV4-2 and TRBJ1-2; D possibly corresponds to TRBD1 (5 bases). Germline CDR1 reads LGHNA; CDR2 reads YNFKEQ. V was shortened by 0 bases and J by 4 bases, with 12 bases between the two germline ends. The CDR3 is made up of 15 amino acids.

J is TRBJ1-2 and V is TRBV4-1; 8 nucleotides match TRBD1. The J segment lost 2 bases and the V segment lost 4 bases, leaving 6 bases of the junction unmatched. CDR3 length equals 15 residues. Per germline, CDR1 MGHRA and CDR2 YSYEKL. The CDR3 sequence is CASSPQGAINYGYTF. DNA for the CDR3: TGCGCCAGCAGCCCGCAGGGGGCCATCAACTATGGCTACACCTTC.

The J gene is TRBJ1-5, the V gene TRBV7-8; D is possibly TRBD1 (5 bases). The CDR3 is made up of 16 amino acids. CDR1 and CDR2 from the germline V gene are SGHVS and FQNEAQ. V was shortened by 1 base and J by 6 bases, with 16 bases between the two germline ends. CDR3 sequence reads: CASSLERQGRSQPQHF. The CDR3 DNA is TGTGCCAGCAGCTTAGAACGGCAGGGTCGTAGTCAGCCCCAGCATTTT.

J is TRBJ1-1 and V is TRBV5-6, with TRBD1 as a possible D gene (5 bases). CDR3 length: 15 residues. In germline, CDR1 is SGHDT, CDR2 YYEEEE. Trimming cost V 1 base and J 0 bases, with 10 bases left between them. The CDR3 region has the DNA TGTGCCAGCAGCTTGTTAGGGGATGTGAACACTGAAGCTTTCTTT. Its protein is CASSLLGDVNTEAFF. The full variable domain, with the rest looked up from reference TRBV5-6 and TRBJ1-1, is DAGVTQSPTHLIKTRGQQVTLRCSPKSGHDTVSWYQQALGQGPQFIFQYYEEEERQRGNFPDRFSGHQFPNYSSELNVNALLLGDSALYLCASSLLGDVNTEAFFGQGTRLTVV.

The gene calls are TRBV30 and TRBJ1-6; tentatively, D is TRBD1 (6 bases). The CDR3 spans 16 residues. CDR1 GTSNPN and CDR2 SVGIG come from the germline V gene (reference sequence). CDR3 DNA: TGTGGTACCGGGAACCGGGGGGCACCTTATAATTCACCCCTCCACTTT. Translating it yields CGTGNRGAPYNSPLHF. The whole variable domain, remainder taken from reference TRBV30 and TRBJ1-6, is SQTIHQWPATLVQPVGSPLSLECTVEGTSNPNLYWYRQAAGRGLQLLFYSVGIGQISSEVPQNLSASRPQDRQFILSSKKLLLSDSGFYLCGTGNRGAPYNSPLHFGNGTRLTVT.

The chain carries TRBV27 and TRBJ1-5; 11 bases match TRBD1. In germline, CDR1 is MNHEY, CDR2 SMNVEV (reference sequence). This CDR3 contains 17 residues. With 7 bases clipped from V and 2 bases from J, the junction kept 10 bases outside the gene matches. CDR3 loop: CASKPGQGGVGNQPQHF. The CDR3 DNA reads TGTGCCAGCAAGCCGGGACAGGGGGGAGTTGGCAATCAGCCCCAGCATTTT.

This clone was detected a few times. The chain is built from TRBV4-1 and TRBJ2-1, with 7 nucleotides matching TRBD1. J gave up 0 bases and V 3 bases, and 5 bases lay outside the gene matches. Germline loops: CDR1 MGHRA, CDR2 YSYEKL. This CDR3 has 16 amino acids. In DNA, the CDR3 is TGCGCCAGCAGCCAGTCCACAGGGGCCTCCTACAATGAGCAGTTCTTC. Its protein product is CASSQSTGASYNEQFF.

The rearrangement uses TRBV2 and TRBJ2-7; tentatively, D is TRBD1 (5 bases). The V gene's germline CDR1 is SNHLY and CDR2 FYNNEI. The V gene lost 7 bases and the J gene lost 3 bases, with 10 bases spanning the gap. This CDR3 is 12 amino acids long. Written as DNA, the CDR3 is TGTGCCAGCACCCCCACAGGCTACGAGCAGTACTTC. Protein: CASTPTGYEQYF.

The chain has TRBV7-7 and TRBJ2-5, with TRBD2 identical over 9 bases. Germline V gene data show CDR1 as SSHAT and CDR2 as FNYEAQ (reference sequence). The junction had 4 bases not matched to a gene; V was cut back by 4 bases and J by 1 base. This CDR3 spans 15 amino acids. The CDR3: CASSYSGGTQETQYF. The DNA for the CDR3 is TGTGCCAGCAGCTATAGCGGGGGTACCCAAGAGACCCAGTACTTC.

The chain joins TRBV13 to TRBJ1-2; 10 bases line up with TRBD1. Germline V CDR1 and CDR2: PRHDT, FYEKMQ (reference sequence). The CDR3 is 12 amino acids. With 5 bases clipped from V and 7 bases from J, the junction kept 1 base outside the gene matches. The DNA for the CDR3 is TGTGCCAGCAGCCGGACAGGGGGTGGCTACACCTTC. Translated: CASSRTGGGYTF.

This chain uses TRBV5-6 with TRBJ2-5; 8 nucleotides line up with TRBD2. Germline V lookup: CDR1 SGHDT, CDR2 YYEEEE. This CDR3 spans 15 amino acids. J gave up 5 bases and V 1 base, and 7 bases lay outside the gene matches. For the CDR3, the DNA is TGTGCCAGCAGCTTGTTGGGGCGGGGGGACGAGACCCAGTACTTC. It specifies CASSLLGRGDETQYF.

J is TRBJ1-2 and V is TRBV2; 7 bases line up with TRBD1. CDR3 length: 14 amino acids. Trimming at V came to 7 bases and at J to 4 bases, leaving 9 bases not matched to a gene. Germline loops: CDR1 SNHLY, CDR2 FYNNEI. CDR3 in DNA: TGTGCCAGCATGACCGGACAGGCCGTCTATGGCTACACCTTC. It is translated as CASMTGQAVYGYTF. Drawing the rest from reference TRBV2 and TRBJ1-2, the complete variable domain is EPEVTQTPSHQVTQMGQEVILRCVPISNHLYFYWYRQILGQKVEFLVSFYNNEISEKSEIFDDQFSVERPDGSNFTLKIRSTKLEDSAMYFCASMTGQAVYGYTFGSGTRLTVV.

The V call is TRBV10-3, the J call TRBJ2-1; 12 bases fit TRBD2. With V trimmed by 0 bases and J by 6 bases, 9 bases remained unmatched. Per germline, CDR1 ENHRY and CDR2 SYGVKD. This CDR3 comprises 18 residues. The CDR3 coding sequence is TGTGCCATCAGTGAGTCCGCTCAACTAGCGGGGGGATCCAATGAGCAGTTCTTC. It translates to CAISESAQLAGGSNEQFF.

The rearrangement links TRBV30 to TRBJ2-1, with 10 bases lining up with TRBD1. Germline-derived CDR1 and CDR2 are GTSNPN and SVGIG (reference sequence). The CDR3 loop spans 20 amino acids. The V segment lost 3 bases and the J segment 8 bases; nucleotides outside the gene matches: 25. CDR3 in DNA: TGTGCCTGGAGGATGTACGTTGGTCTTCGGGGACAGGGGAGTTTCCATGAGCAGTTCTTC. Translated, it gives CAWRMYVGLRGQGSFHEQFF.

The V and J genes are TRBV13 and TRBJ2-2, with TRBD1 matching over 8 bases. With V trimmed by 0 bases and J by 5 bases, 8 bases remained unmatched. The CDR3 consists of 17 residues. Germline V lookup: CDR1 PRHDT, CDR2 FYEKMQ (reference sequence). DNA for the CDR3: TGTGCCAGCAGCTTAGGCCCCGACAGGGGATCGACCGGGGAGCTGTTTTTT. This gives the protein CASSLGPDRGSTGELFF.

The chain uses TRBV19 and TRBJ1-3; 9 positions match TRBD1. Germline V gives CDR1 LNHDA, CDR2 SQIVND (reference sequence). The length of the CDR3 is 17 residues. V lost 3 bases and J lost 0; bases outside the gene matches: 6. In DNA form, the CDR3 reads TGTGCCAGTAGTATCCAGACAGGGGGAAGCTCTGGAAACACCATATATTTT. It encodes CASSIQTGGSSGNTIYF.

This chain uses TRBV24-1 with TRBJ1-2, with D perhaps matching TRBD1 (5 bases). The V end was cut by 0 bases, the J end by 3 bases, with 7 bases between. Germline V gives CDR1 KGHDR, CDR2 SFDVKD. The CDR3 has 14 amino acids. Here the CDR3 reads CATSDLTRDYGYTF. DNA for the CDR3: TGTGCCACCAGTGATTTGACCAGGGACTATGGCTACACCTTC.

The V and J genes are TRBV7-9 and TRBJ2-7; possibly TRBD1 for D (6 bases). Trimming cost V 5 bases and J 5 bases, with 10 bases left between them. This CDR3 has 12 residues. Germline CDR1 SEHNR, CDR2 FQNEAQ (reference sequence). The CDR3 DNA follows: TGTGCCAGCAGCGCCCGGACAGACGAGCAGTACTTC. The encoded protein is CASSARTDEQYF. Drawing the rest from reference TRBV7-9 and TRBJ2-7, the complete variable domain is DTGVSQNPRHKITKRGQNVTFRCDPISEHNRLYWYRQTLGQGPEFLTYFQNEAQLEKSRLLSDRFSAERPKGSFSTLEIQRTEQGDSAMYLCASSARTDEQYFGPGTRLTVT.

The gene calls are TRBV5-1 and TRBJ1-3; 7 positions agree with TRBD1. The germline V gene encodes CDR1 SGHRS and CDR2 YFSETQ. This CDR3 is 14 amino acids long. The V segment lost 4 bases and the J segment 4 bases; nucleotides outside the gene matches: 5. The CDR3 coding sequence is TGCGCCAGCAGCCCCGGGACAGCAGGAAACACCATATATTTT. Translating it yields CASSPGTAGNTIYF.

V usage is TRBV10-3 and J usage is TRBJ2-1, with D possibly TRBD2 on 7 matching bases. The CDR3 has 13 residues. Germline V gene lookup returns CDR1 ENHRY and CDR2 SYGVKD. CDR3 bases: TGTGCTATATGGGGGGGGCTTGAACCTGAGCAGTTCTTC. This codes for CAIWGGLEPEQFF.